Each of the 27 T cell receptor beta chains below was sequenced from the same sample in a study of T cells expressing NK-cell markers. TCRdb re-called the 5' RACE reads; one entry per CDR3 protein, DNA not given. The sample includes 550,000 to 600,000 distinct CDR3 sequences. The specimen was blood T cells: a sorted CD56 or NKG2C T cell subset, CD4+ or CD8+ T cells, or bulk PBMC T cells (not recorded which). The receptors derive from a man between 18 and 35 years old in good health.

This chain uses TRBV3-1 with TRBJ2-5; TCRdb's D call, TRBD1, is unchecked because there is no DNA. Germline V gene sequence: CDR1 LGHDT, CDR2 YNNKEL (reference sequence). The CDR3 sequence is 14 residues long. The CDR3 here is CASSHLNPSETQYF.

The J gene is TRBJ1-3, the V gene TRBV25-1. This CDR3 comprises 13 residues. Germline V lookup: CDR1 MGHDK, CDR2 SYGVNS. Here the CDR3 reads CASLAGSGNTIYF.

The chain joins TRBV6-5 to TRBJ2-2; the D call from TCRdb, TRBD1, cannot be confirmed without DNA. The CDR3 contains 15 residues. Germline values: CDR1 MNHEY, CDR2 SVGAGI. The CDR3: CASRTGPRTTGELFF.

The chain has TRBV7-3 and TRBJ2-5; TCRdb reports TRBD1, a call that lacks DNA to check it against. The CDR3 has 13 residues. Germline CDR1 and CDR2: SGHTA and FQGTGA. CDR3 amino acids: CASSRTAQETQYF. Together with reference TRBV7-3 and TRBJ2-5, the CDR3 gives the full variable domain: GAGVSQTPSNKVTEKGKYVELRCDPISGHTALYWYRQSLGQGPEFLIYFQGTGAADDSGLPNDRFFAVRPEGSVSTLKIQRTERGDSAVYLCASSRTAQETQYFGPGTRLLVL.

The gene calls are TRBV4-2 and TRBJ2-3; TCRdb's D call, TRBD2, is unchecked because there is no DNA. The CDR3 covers 19 residues. Germline V CDR1 and CDR2: LGHNA, YNFKEQ. CDR3 in amino acids: CASSQEWQPGTSGTDTQYF.

V and J are TRBV7-9 and TRBJ1-2; TCRdb's D call of TRBD1 is untestable without DNA. This CDR3 region has 14 residues. The germline gives CDR1 SEHNR, CDR2 FQNEAQ (reference sequence). The CDR3 loop reads CATSGPIANYGYTF. The whole variable domain, remainder taken from reference TRBV7-9 and TRBJ1-2, is DTGVSQNPRHKITKRGQNVTFRCDPISEHNRLYWYRQTLGQGPEFLTYFQNEAQLEKSRLLSDRFSAERPKGSFSTLEIQRTEQGDSAMYLCATSGPIANYGYTFGSGTRLTVV.

V gene TRBV20-1 combines with J gene TRBJ1-4; the TCRdb call, TRBD1, lacks DNA for checking. The CDR3 is made up of 13 amino acids. Germline values: CDR1 DFQATT, CDR2 SNEGSKA (reference sequence). The CDR3 is CSALSQGSEKLFF.

The rearrangement links TRBV5-6 to TRBJ2-3; TCRdb proposes TRBD1, but this gene call is untestable without DNA. CDR3 length: 15 amino acids. CDR1 and CDR2 from the germline V gene are SGHDT and YYEEEE. Here the CDR3 reads CASSLGTGGGDTQYF. Looking up the rest from reference TRBV5-6 and TRBJ2-3 gives the full variable domain: DAGVTQSPTHLIKTRGQQVTLRCSPKSGHDTVSWYQQALGQGPQFIFQYYEEEERQRGNFPDRFSGHQFPNYSSELNVNALLLGDSALYLCASSLGTGGGDTQYFGPGTRLTVL.

The chain links TRBV4-1 to TRBJ2-1. The CDR3 totals 15 residues. Germline CDR1 reads MGHRA; CDR2 reads YSYEKL. CDR3 region: CASSQVRMGYNEQFF.

The V and J genes are TRBV6-5 and TRBJ2-7; TCRdb reports TRBD1, a call that lacks DNA to check it against. Germline V gene lookup returns CDR1 MNHEY and CDR2 SVGAGI. The CDR3 has 16 amino acids. Here the CDR3 reads CASSYPGLQGAYEQYF.

J is TRBJ1-1 and V is TRBV5-1. The CDR3 covers 16 residues. The germline gives CDR1 SGHRS, CDR2 YFSETQ. The CDR3 spells CASSPGGYSVYTEAFF.

The chain couples TRBV19 to TRBJ2-3; TCRdb picks TRBD1, but there is no DNA to check that call. Germline CDR1 LNHDA, CDR2 SQIVND (reference sequence). This CDR3 is built from 17 residues. CDR3 residues: CASRRAGAANPTDTQYF.

The chain couples TRBV15 to TRBJ2-5; the D call of TRBD1 rests on TCRdb alone, since no DNA is present to check it. Germline lookup yields CDR1 LNHNV and CDR2 YYDKDF (reference sequence). This CDR3 has 16 residues. CDR3 in amino acids: CATSGGDRFNLKTQYF. Full variable domain (missing parts from reference TRBV15 and TRBJ2-5): DAMVIQNPRYQVTQFGKPVTLSCSQTLNHNVMYWYQQKSSQAPKLLFHYYDKDFNNEADTPDNFQSRRPNTSFCFLDIRSPGLGDTAMYLCATSGGDRFNLKTQYFGPGTRLLVL.

V and J are TRBV28 and TRBJ2-7. Per the germline V gene, CDR1 is MDHEN and CDR2 is SYDVKM. This CDR3 has 12 amino acids. This chain's CDR3 is CASSLSVDKQYF.

V usage is TRBV5-1 and J usage is TRBJ2-3; TCRdb's D call of TRBD2 is untestable without DNA. Germline CDR1 reads SGHRS; CDR2 reads YFSETQ. The CDR3 length is 18 residues. The CDR3 region is CASSLVGTSGSSTDTQYF.

The chain couples TRBV4-1 to TRBJ1-6. The germline CDR1 and CDR2 sequences are MGHRA and YSYEKL. The CDR3 is 16 residues long. CDR3 loop: CASSQVLGQPNSPLHF.

V and J are TRBV4-1 and TRBJ2-1; lacking DNA, the TRBD2 call made by TCRdb goes unchecked. Germline lookup yields CDR1 MGHRA and CDR2 YSYEKL. This CDR3 region has 14 residues. The CDR3 is CASSQERGRIEQFF.

The rearrangement uses TRBV5-5 and TRBJ1-6; TCRdb outputs TRBD1, but without DNA this stays unchecked. The CDR3 loop spans 16 amino acids. Germline-derived CDR1 and CDR2 are SGHKS and YYEKEE (reference sequence). CDR3 region: CASSSRDRLYNSPLHF.

This sequence joins TRBV12-3 or TRBV12-4 and TRBJ2-7; TCRdb lists TRBD1, though no DNA is available to test this call. The CDR3 runs to 15 residues. The CDR3 here is CASSLTGSGGKEQYF.

The chain links TRBV27 to TRBJ2-1; with no DNA, the TCRdb D assignment of TRBD2 cannot be verified. CDR3 length: 15 amino acids. Germline V gives CDR1 MNHEY, CDR2 SMNVEV (reference sequence). CDR3 sequence reads: CASTATLLRYNEQFF.

V gene TRBV29-1 combines with J gene TRBJ1-3. Germline V CDR1 and CDR2: SQVTM, ANQGSEA. The CDR3 runs 13 residues. The CDR3 loop is CSAHPVSGNTIYF.

The V gene is TRBV2, the J gene TRBJ2-1; TCRdb indicates TRBD2, and absent DNA this call remains unverified. The CDR3 contains 18 residues. Germline V gene lookup returns CDR1 SNHLY and CDR2 FYNNEI. The CDR3 loop reads CASRGLAGGPSSYNEQFF.

The chain is built from TRBV29-1 and TRBJ1-2; the D gene TCRdb calls, TRBD1, cannot be checked with no DNA. Germline lookup yields CDR1 SQVTM and CDR2 ANQGSEA. The CDR3 length is 14 residues. This chain's CDR3 is CSVGARQGASGYTF.

The chain is built from TRBV6-2 or TRBV6-3 and TRBJ2-7. CDR3 size: 13 residues. CDR1 is MNHEY and CDR2 is SVGEGT in the germline V gene. CDR3 region: CASSSQQSYEQYF.

The CDR3 is CSVEDGHVRGLHF. V is TRBV29-1 and J is TRBJ1-6. This CDR3 spans 13 amino acids. The germline V gene has CDR1 SQVTM and CDR2 ANQGSEA.

The chain links TRBV20-1 to TRBJ2-1; TCRdb gives TRBD2 as the D gene, but with no DNA this cannot be confirmed. The CDR3 totals 18 residues. CDR1 is DFQATT, CDR2 SNEGSKA, per germline (reference sequence). The chain's CDR3 is CSARVTPGLAGDYNEQFF.

The CDR3 region is CASNLMGRGLDTQYF. V usage is TRBV7-8 and J usage is TRBJ2-3; the D gene TCRdb calls, TRBD1, cannot be checked with no DNA. CDR3 length: 15 residues. Germline V gives CDR1 SGHVS, CDR2 FQNEAQ.